The present T cell receptor (beta chain) was sequenced within a study of cytomegalovirus exposure and HLA in healthy donors. The length of the CDR3 is 14 residues. The germline CDR1 and CDR2 sequences are SGHRS and YFSETQ. With 4 bases removed from V and 4 bases from J, the gap between germline ends came to 12 bases. Produced via immunoSEQ multiplex PCR; TCRdb's table is partial and in-frame only. This table holds about 140,000 clones, roughly 81% found once. This sequence was found in a woman aged 30 to 39 in good health and CMV-seronegative. Sequencing was done on a sample of PBMCs. The genes are TRBV5-1 and TRBJ1-5; perhaps TRBD1 as D (6 bases). CDR3 amino acids: CASSPTGPNQPQHF. The CDR3 DNA is TGCGCCAGCAGCCCGACAGGCCCTAATCAGCCCCAGCATTTT.